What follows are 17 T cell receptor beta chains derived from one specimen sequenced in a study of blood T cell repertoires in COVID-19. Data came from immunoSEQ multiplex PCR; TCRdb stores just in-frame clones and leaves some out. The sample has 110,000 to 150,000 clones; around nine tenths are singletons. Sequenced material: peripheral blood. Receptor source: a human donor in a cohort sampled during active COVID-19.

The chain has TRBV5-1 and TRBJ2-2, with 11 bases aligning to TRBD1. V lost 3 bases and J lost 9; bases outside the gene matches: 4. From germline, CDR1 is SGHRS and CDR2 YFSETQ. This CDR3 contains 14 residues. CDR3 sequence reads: CASSSGQGAWELFF. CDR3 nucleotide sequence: TGCGCCAGCAGCTCCGGACAGGGGGCTTGGGAGCTGTTTTTT.

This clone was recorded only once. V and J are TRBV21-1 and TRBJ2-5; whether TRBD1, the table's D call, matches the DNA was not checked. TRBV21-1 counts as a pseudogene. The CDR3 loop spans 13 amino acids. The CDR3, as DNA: TGTGCCACCGGACAGGGGGCGCGTGAGACCCAGTACTTC. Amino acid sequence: CATGQGARETQYF.

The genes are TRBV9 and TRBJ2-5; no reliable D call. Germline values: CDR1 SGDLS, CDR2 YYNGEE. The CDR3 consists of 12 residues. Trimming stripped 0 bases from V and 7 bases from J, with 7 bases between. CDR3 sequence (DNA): TGTGCCAGCAGCGTAGAGAGAGGGACCCAGTACTTC. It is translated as CASSVERGTQYF.

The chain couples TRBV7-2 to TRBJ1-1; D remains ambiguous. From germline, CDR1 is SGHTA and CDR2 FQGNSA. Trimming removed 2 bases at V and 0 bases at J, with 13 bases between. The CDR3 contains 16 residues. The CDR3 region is CASSLPPPSMNTEAFF. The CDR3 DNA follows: TGTGCCAGCAGCTTACCACCCCCCAGTATGAACACTGAAGCTTTCTTT.

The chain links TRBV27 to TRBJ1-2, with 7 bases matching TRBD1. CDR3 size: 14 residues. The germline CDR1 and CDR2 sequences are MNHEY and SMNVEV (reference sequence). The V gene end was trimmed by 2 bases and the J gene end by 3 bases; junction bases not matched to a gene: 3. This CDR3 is CASSLRTGDYGYTF. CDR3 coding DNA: TGTGCCAGCAGTTTACGGACAGGAGACTATGGCTACACCTTC.

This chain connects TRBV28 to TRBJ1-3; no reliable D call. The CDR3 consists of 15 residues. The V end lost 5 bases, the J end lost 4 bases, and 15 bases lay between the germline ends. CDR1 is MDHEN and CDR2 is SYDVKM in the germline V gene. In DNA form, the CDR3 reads TGTGCCAGCAGTGACCACAGCCTACGAGGAAACACCATATATTTT. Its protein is CASSDHSLRGNTIYF.

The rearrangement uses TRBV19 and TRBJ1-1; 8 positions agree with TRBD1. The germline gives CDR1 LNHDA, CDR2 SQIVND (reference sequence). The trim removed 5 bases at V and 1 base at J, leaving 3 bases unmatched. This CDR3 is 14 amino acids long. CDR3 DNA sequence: TGTGCCAGTAGTTACGGACAGGGGAACACTGAAGCTTTCTTT. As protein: CASSYGQGNTEAFF.

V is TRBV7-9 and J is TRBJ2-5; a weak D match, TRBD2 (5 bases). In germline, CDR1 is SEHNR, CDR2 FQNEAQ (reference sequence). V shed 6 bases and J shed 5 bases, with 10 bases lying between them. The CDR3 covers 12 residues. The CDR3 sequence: CASSRAGETQYF. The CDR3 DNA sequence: TGTGCCAGCAGTCGGGCGGGCGAGACCCAGTACTTC.

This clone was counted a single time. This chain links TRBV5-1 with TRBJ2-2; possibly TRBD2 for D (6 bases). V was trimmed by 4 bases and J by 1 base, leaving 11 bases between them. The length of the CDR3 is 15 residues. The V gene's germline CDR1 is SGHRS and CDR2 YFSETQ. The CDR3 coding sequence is TGCGCCAGCAGCACCAACGGGGGGAACACCGGGGAGCTGTTTTTT. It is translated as CASSTNGGNTGELFF. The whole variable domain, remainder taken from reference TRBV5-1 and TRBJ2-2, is KAGVTQTPRYLIKTRGQQVTLSCSPISGHRSVSWYQQTPGQGLQFLFEYFSETQRNKGNFPGRFSGRQFSNSRSEMNVSTLELGDSALYLCASSTNGGNTGELFFGEGSRLTVL.

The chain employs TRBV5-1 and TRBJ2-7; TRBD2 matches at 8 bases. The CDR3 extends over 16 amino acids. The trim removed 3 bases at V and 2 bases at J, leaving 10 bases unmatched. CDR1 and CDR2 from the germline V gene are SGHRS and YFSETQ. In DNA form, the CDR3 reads TGCGCCAGCAGCTCAAAAGCTAGCGGGTCCACCTACGAGCAGTACTTC. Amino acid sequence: CASSSKASGSTYEQYF.

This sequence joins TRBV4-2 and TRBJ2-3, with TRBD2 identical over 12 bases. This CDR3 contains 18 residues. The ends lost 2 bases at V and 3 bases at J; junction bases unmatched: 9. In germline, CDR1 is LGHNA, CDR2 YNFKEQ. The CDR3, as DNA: TGTGCCAGCAGCCAACTTTTCCCTAGCGGGGGGGCAACAGATACGCAGTATTTT. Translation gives CASSQLFPSGGATDTQYF.

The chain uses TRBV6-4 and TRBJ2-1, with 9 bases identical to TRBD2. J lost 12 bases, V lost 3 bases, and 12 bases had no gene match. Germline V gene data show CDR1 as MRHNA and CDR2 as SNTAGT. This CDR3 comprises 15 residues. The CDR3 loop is CASSESAGGPDAQFF. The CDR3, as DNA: TGTGCCAGCAGTGAATCGGCGGGAGGGCCGGATGCGCAGTTCTTC.

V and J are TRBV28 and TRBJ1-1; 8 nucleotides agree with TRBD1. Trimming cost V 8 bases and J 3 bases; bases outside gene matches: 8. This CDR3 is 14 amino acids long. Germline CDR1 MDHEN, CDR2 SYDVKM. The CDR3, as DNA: TGTGCCAGCCTTCGGGACAGGCGGGACACTGAAGCTTTCTTT. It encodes CASLRDRRDTEAFF.

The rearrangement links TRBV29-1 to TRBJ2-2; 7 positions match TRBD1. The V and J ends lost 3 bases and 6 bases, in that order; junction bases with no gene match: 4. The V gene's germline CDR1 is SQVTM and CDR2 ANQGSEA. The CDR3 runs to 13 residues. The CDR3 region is CSVDSGGAGELFF. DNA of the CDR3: TGCAGCGTTGACTCAGGGGGAGCCGGGGAGCTGTTTTTT.

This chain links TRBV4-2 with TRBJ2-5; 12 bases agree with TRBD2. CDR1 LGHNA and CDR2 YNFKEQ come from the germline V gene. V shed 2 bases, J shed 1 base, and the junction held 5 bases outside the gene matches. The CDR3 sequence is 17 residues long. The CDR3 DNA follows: TGTGCCAGCAGCCAAATCCTAGCGGGGGGGCCCCAAGAGACCCAGTACTTC. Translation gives CASSQILAGGPQETQYF.

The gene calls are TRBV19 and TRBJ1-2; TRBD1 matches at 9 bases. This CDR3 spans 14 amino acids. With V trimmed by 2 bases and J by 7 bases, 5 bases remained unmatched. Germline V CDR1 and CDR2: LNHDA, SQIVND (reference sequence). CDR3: CASSIMGQGGGYTF. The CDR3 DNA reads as TGTGCCAGTAGTATAATGGGACAGGGTGGTGGCTACACCTTC.

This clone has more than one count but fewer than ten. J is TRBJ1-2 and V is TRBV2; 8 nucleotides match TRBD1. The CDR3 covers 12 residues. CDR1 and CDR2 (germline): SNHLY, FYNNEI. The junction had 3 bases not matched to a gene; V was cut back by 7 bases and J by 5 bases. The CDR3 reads CASKDRGYGYTF. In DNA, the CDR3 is TGTGCCAGCAAAGACAGGGGTTATGGCTACACCTTC. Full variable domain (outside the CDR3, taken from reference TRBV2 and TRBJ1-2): EPEVTQTPSHQVTQMGQEVILRCVPISNHLYFYWYRQILGQKVEFLVSFYNNEISEKSEIFDDQFSVERPDGSNFTLKIRSTKLEDSAMYFCASKDRGYGYTFGSGTRLTVV.